This TCR beta chain was sequenced in a study of CD8+ T cells in alopecia areata. V trimming: 5 bases; J trimming: 0 bases; junction bases outside the gene matches: 5. Germline loops: CDR1 SGHAT, CDR2 FQNNGV. This CDR3 region has 15 residues. The treatment: oral pan-JAK inhibitor, 5-10 mg twice daily. Reverse transcription of extracted RNA yielded cDNA, which provided the sequencing template. Some clones are missing from TCRdb's copy, which holds only in-frame ones; the method was immunoSEQ multiplex PCR. The profile covers 90,000 to 120,000 clones, with less than 90% appearing a single time and 20% to 25% taken by the ten largest. General study points: Tofacitinib significantly reduced both scalp clonality and expanded CD8+ clones among the top 100. Scalp and blood samples kept many expanded lesional clones throughout tofacitinib.

To note about this clone: Its specificity is unknown. Different DNA sequences within this sample yield the same CDR3.

The sequences come from CD8+ T cells sorted from blood, collected at week 24, from a patient treated with tofacitinib. The V call is TRBV11-2, the J call TRBJ2-7; TRBD1 matches 9 bases. This clonotype was sampled from a human donor with alopecia areata. CDR3 sequence reads: CASSPGQGPSYEQYF. The CDR3 DNA follows: TGTGCCAGCAGCCCGGGACAGGGTCCCTCCTACGAGCAGTACTTC. The whole variable domain, filled in from reference TRBV11-2 and TRBJ2-7, reads EAGVAQSPRYKIIEKRQSVAFWCNPISGHATLYWYQQILGQGPKLLIQFQNNGVVDDSQLPKDRFSAERLKGVDSTLKIQPAKLEDSAVYLCASSPGQGPSYEQYFGPGTRLTVT.